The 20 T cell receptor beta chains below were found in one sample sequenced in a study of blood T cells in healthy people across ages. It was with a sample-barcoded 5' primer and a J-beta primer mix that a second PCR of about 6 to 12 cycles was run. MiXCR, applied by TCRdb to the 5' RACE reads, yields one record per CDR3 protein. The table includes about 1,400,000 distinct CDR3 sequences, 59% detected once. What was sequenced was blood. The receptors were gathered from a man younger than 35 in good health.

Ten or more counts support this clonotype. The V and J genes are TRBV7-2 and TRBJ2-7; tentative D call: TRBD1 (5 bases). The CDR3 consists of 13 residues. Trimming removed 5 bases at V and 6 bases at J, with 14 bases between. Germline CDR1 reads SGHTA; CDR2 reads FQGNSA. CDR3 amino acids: CASSLSGAIEQYF. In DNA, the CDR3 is TGTGCCAGCAGCCTTAGTGGGGCAATCGAGCAGTACTTC. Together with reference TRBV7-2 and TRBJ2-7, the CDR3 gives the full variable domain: GAGVSQSPSNKVTEKGKDVELRCDPISGHTALYWYRQSLGQGLEFLIYFQGNSAPDKSGLPSDRFSAERTGGSVSTLTIQRTQQEDSAVYLCASSLSGAIEQYFGPGTRLTVT.

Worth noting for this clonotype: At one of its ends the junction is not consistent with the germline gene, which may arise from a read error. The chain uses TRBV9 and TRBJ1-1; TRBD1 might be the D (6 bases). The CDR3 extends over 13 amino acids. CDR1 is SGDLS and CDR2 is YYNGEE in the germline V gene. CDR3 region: CASSVAGDTEAFF. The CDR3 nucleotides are TGTGCCAGCAGCGTAGCTGGGGACACTGAGGCTTTCTTT.

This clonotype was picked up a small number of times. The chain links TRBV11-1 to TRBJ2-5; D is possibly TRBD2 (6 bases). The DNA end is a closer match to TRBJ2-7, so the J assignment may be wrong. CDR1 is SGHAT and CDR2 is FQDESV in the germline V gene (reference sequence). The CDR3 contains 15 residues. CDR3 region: CASSLVGTGVYEQYF. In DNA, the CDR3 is TGTGCCAGCAGCTTAGTCGGGACTGGGGTCTACGAGCAGTACTTC.

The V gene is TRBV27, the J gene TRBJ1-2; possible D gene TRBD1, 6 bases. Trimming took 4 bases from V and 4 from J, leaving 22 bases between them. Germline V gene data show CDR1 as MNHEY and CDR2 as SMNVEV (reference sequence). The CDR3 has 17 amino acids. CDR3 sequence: CASSSNSGAEASYGYTF. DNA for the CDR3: TGTGCCAGCAGTTCCAATTCAGGGGCGGAAGCTTCCTATGGCTACACCTTC.

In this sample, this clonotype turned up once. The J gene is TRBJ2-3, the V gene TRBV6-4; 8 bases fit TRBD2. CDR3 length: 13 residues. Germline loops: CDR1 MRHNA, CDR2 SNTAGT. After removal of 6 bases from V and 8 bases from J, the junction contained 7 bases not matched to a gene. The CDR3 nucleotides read TGTGCCAGCAGCGTAGCGGGACATGGTACGCAGTATTTT. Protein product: CASSVAGHGTQYF.

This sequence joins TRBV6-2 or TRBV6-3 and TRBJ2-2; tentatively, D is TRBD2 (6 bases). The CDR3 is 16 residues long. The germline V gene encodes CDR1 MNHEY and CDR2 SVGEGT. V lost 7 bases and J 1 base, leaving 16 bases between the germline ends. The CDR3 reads CASTLHSGRNTGELFF. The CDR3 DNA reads TGTGCCAGCACCCTACACTCCGGGAGGAACACCGGGGAGCTGTTTTTT.

The CDR3 DNA reads TGTGCCAGCAGCGGAGGCCAGGACAGTGTAAAAAAACTGTTTTTT. Its translation: CASSGGQDSVKKLFF. V gene TRBV5-4 combines with J gene TRBJ1-4; D might be TRBD1 (6 bases). V was cut by 4 bases and J by 9 bases, with 19 bases left in between. Germline CDR1 reads SGHNT; CDR2 reads YYREEE (reference sequence). CDR3 length: 15 amino acids.

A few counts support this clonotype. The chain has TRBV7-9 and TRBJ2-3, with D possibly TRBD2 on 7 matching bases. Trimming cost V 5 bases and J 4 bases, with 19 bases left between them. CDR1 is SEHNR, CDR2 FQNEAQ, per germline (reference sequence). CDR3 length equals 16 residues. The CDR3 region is CASSKPGIGGADTQYF. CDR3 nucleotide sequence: TGTGCCAGCAGCAAGCCCGGGATAGGGGGGGCAGATACGCAGTATTTT.

CDR3 bases: TGCAGTGCTAGAGGAGAAACCTCCTACAATGAGCAGTTCTTC. It encodes CSARGETSYNEQFF. V gene TRBV20-1 combines with J gene TRBJ2-1; D ambiguous. This CDR3 contains 14 residues. V gave up 1 base and J gave up 0 bases, with 7 bases separating them. CDR1 and CDR2 from the germline V gene are DFQATT and SNEGSKA (reference sequence).

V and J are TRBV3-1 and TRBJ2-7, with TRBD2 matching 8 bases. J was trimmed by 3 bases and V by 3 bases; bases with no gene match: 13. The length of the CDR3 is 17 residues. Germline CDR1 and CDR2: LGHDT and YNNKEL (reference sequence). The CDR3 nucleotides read TGTGCCAGCAGCCACCCTGGAGGGCGGGAGGCGGTCTACGAGCAGTACTTC. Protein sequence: CASSHPGGREAVYEQYF.

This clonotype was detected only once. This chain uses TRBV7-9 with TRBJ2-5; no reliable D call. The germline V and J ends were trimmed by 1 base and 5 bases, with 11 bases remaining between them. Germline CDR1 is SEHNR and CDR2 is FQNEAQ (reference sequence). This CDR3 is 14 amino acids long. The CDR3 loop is CASSLVVPHETQYF. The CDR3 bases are TGTGCCAGCAGCTTAGTCGTCCCCCATGAGACCCAGTACTTC.

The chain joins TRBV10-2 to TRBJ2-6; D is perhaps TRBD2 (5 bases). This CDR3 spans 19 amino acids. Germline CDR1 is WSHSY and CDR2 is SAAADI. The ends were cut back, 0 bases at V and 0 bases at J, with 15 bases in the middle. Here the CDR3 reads CASSESRGSPSSGANVLTF. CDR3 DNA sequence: TGCGCCAGCAGTGAGTCTCGGGGTTCACCTAGCTCTGGGGCCAACGTCCTGACTTTC.

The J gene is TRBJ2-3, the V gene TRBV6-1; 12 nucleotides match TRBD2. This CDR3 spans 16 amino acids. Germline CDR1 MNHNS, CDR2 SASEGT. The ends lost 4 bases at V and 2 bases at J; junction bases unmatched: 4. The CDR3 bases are TGTGCCAGCAGTGTTACTAGCGGGGGGCTCACAGATACGCAGTATTTT. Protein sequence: CASSVTSGGLTDTQYF.

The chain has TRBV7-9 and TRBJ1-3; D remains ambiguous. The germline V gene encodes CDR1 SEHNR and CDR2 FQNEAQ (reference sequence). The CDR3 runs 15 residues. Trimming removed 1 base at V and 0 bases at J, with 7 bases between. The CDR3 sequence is CASSLGSVSGNTIYF. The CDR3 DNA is TGTGCCAGCAGCTTAGGAAGCGTCTCTGGAAACACCATATATTTT. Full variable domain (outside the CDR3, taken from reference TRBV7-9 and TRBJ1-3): DTGVSQNPRHKITKRGQNVTFRCDPISEHNRLYWYRQTLGQGPEFLTYFQNEAQLEKSRLLSDRFSAERPKGSFSTLEIQRTEQGDSAMYLCASSLGSVSGNTIYFGEGSWLTVV.

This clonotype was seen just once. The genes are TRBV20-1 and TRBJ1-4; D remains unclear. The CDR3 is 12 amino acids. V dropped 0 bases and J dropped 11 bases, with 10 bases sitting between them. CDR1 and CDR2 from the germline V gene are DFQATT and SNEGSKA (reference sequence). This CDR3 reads CSARDEAAKLFF. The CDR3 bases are TGCAGTGCTAGAGATGAGGCAGCCAAACTGTTTTTT.

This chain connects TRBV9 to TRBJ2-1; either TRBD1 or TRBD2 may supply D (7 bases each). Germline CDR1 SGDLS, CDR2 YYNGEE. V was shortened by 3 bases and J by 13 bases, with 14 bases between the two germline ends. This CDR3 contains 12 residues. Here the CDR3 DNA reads TGTGCCAGCAGCGCAGGGGGGGGCCCACAGTTCTTC. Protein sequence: CASSAGGGPQFF.

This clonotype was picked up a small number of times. The CDR3 nucleotides read TGCAGCGTTGGCGGGATCGGCCGCGAGCAGTTCTTC. Translating it yields CSVGGIGREQFF. V gene TRBV29-1 combines with J gene TRBJ2-1, with D perhaps matching TRBD2 (6 bases). Trimming cost V 4 bases and J 10 bases, with 14 bases left between them. Germline CDR1 is SQVTM and CDR2 is ANQGSEA. This CDR3 region has 12 residues.

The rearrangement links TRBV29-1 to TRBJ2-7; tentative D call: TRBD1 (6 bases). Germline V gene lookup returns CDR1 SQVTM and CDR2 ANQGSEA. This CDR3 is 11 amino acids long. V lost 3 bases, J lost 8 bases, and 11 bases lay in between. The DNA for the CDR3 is TGCAGCGTTGAGGGGGACATTAAGCAGTACTTC. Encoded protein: CSVEGDIKQYF.

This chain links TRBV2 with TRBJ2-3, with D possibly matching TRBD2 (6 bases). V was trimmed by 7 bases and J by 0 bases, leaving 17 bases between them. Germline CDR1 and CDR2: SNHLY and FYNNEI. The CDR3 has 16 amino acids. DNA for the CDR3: TGTGCCAGCATACGCGGGACGGACCTCAGCACAGATACGCAGTATTTT. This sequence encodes CASIRGTDLSTDTQYF.

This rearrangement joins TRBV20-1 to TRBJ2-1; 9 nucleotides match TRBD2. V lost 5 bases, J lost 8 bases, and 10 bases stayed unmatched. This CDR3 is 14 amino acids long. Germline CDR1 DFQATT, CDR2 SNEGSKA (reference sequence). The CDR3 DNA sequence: TGCAGTGCTTCAGCGGGAGGCCTTTCGGATGAGCAGTTCTTC. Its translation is CSASAGGLSDEQFF.